These 28 T cell receptor beta chains share one sample of origin, sequenced in a study of T cell changes during pregnancy in multiple sclerosis. Libraries were prepared by immunoSEQ multiplex PCR; TCRdb keeps only in-frame clonotypes and omits some of them. The data hold tens of thousands of clones, with roughly 91% observed a single time. The sequencing used peripheral blood, collected in the first trimester of pregnancy. These receptors all stem from a female donor with multiple sclerosis, enrolled in a pregnancy study.

This chain joins TRBV5-5 and TRBJ2-7, with D maybe TRBD1 (6 bases). Per the germline V gene, CDR1 is SGHKS and CDR2 is YYEKEE (reference sequence). V lost 0 bases and J lost 6, with 13 bases in between. The CDR3 runs to 14 residues. CDR3 nucleotides: TGTGCCAGCAGCTTGGGAGGAGGACAGCTCGAGCAGTACTTC. This sequence encodes CASSLGGGQLEQYF.

This chain uses TRBV29-1 with TRBJ2-7; 11 positions match TRBD1. The CDR3 contains 15 residues. Unmatched junction bases numbered 12, after V lost 8 bases and J lost 3 bases. Germline loops: CDR1 SQVTM, CDR2 ANQGSEA. CDR3 loop: CSFSITGTGGYEQYF. CDR3 sequence (DNA): TGCAGCTTCTCTATTACCGGGACAGGGGGCTACGAGCAGTACTTC.

The chain is built from TRBV28 and TRBJ2-1, with a weak D call TRBD1 (5 bases). V dropped 8 bases and J dropped 9 bases, with 17 bases sitting between them. The CDR3 is 13 amino acids. Germline V gene lookup returns CDR1 MDHEN and CDR2 SYDVKM. The CDR3: CASVDSSTGEQFF. CDR3 nucleotides: TGTGCCAGCGTAGACTCCAGTACAGGTGAGCAGTTCTTC.

The gene calls are TRBV19 and TRBJ1-4; D possibly corresponds to TRBD1 (5 bases). The CDR3 runs to 14 residues. V lost 2 bases and J lost 4, with 8 bases in between. CDR1 LNHDA and CDR2 SQIVND come from the germline V gene (reference sequence). For the CDR3, the DNA is TGTGCCAGTAGTATAATGGGGCTTAATGAAAAACTGTTTTTT. Translating it yields CASSIMGLNEKLFF.

This clone was detected only once. The J gene is TRBJ1-2, the V gene TRBV30; possibly TRBD1 for D (5 bases). The CDR3 consists of 13 residues. The germline CDR1 and CDR2 sequences are GTSNPN and SVGIG (reference sequence). Trimming pared 2 bases from V and 3 bases from J, leaving 10 bases between. Written as DNA, the CDR3 is TGTGCCTGGAGTACTACAGGCCACTATGGCTACACCTTC. It yields the protein CAWSTTGHYGYTF.

V is TRBV29-1 and J is TRBJ1-1; D perhaps matches TRBD1 (6 bases). The CDR3 length is 13 residues. Trimming left V 6 bases short and J 4 bases short, with 15 bases between. The germline V gene encodes CDR1 SQVTM and CDR2 ANQGSEA. CDR3 protein: CSVVEGGSTEAFF. The CDR3 coding sequence is TGCAGCGTCGTCGAGGGGGGGAGCACTGAAGCTTTCTTT.

The genes are TRBV2 and TRBJ2-1; TRBD2 matches at 7 bases. Per germline, CDR1 SNHLY and CDR2 FYNNEI. The CDR3 loop spans 15 amino acids. The trim removed 4 bases at V and 7 bases at J, leaving 10 bases unmatched. The CDR3 spells CASSGSGRAGNEQFF. The CDR3 DNA reads as TGTGCCAGCAGTGGGAGTGGGAGGGCCGGTAATGAGCAGTTCTTC.

CDR3 nucleotide sequence: TGTGCCAGCAGCTTAGCCCCCAGCACTGAAGCTTTCTTT. Translated, it gives CASSLAPSTEAFF. The chain links TRBV11-3 to TRBJ1-1; D unclear. The CDR3 runs to 13 residues. Trimming cost V 1 base and J 4 bases, with 7 bases left between them. CDR1 is SGHNT and CDR2 is YENEEA in the germline V gene.

This sequence joins TRBV12-5 and TRBJ2-7, with a weak D call TRBD1 (6 bases). Per germline, CDR1 LGHNT and CDR2 FRNRAP. The CDR3 extends over 14 amino acids. Trimming stripped 6 bases from V and 6 bases from J, with 18 bases between. The CDR3 region has the DNA TGTGCTAGTGGCCCGTCGGGGTCAGGGGCCGAGCAGTACTTC. This codes for CASGPSGSGAEQYF.

The chain recombines TRBV9 with TRBJ2-7, with 8 bases identical to TRBD1. The germline V gene has CDR1 SGDLS and CDR2 YYNGEE. V shed 2 bases and J 2 bases; nucleotides not matched to a gene: 6. The CDR3 length is 15 residues. DNA for the CDR3: TGTGCCAGCAGCGTGGCTCCAGGGGGCCCCTACGAGCAGTACTTC. Translated, it gives CASSVAPGGPYEQYF. Full variable domain (rest looked up from reference TRBV9 and TRBJ2-7): DSGVTQTPKHLITATGQRVTLRCSPRSGDLSVYWYQQSLDQGLQFLIQYYNGEERAKGNILERFSAQQFPDLHSELNLSSLELGDSALYFCASSVAPGGPYEQYFGPGTRLTVT.

The chain combines TRBV5-1 with TRBJ1-1; 7 positions match TRBD1. The germline V gene has CDR1 SGHRS and CDR2 YFSETQ. The CDR3 is made up of 13 amino acids. V dropped 4 bases and J dropped 5; count of bases not matched to a gene: 5. The CDR3 is CASSQHRGTEAFF. CDR3 nucleotide sequence: TGCGCCAGCAGCCAACACAGGGGAACTGAAGCTTTCTTT.

The chain recombines TRBV7-9 with TRBJ2-7; TRBD2 agrees at 8 bases. Per the germline V gene, CDR1 is SEHNR and CDR2 is FQNEAQ (reference sequence). CDR3 length: 16 residues. V gave up 3 bases and J gave up 4 bases; unmatched junction bases: 11. CDR3 protein: CASSFWTGGLRYEQYF. The DNA for the CDR3 is TGTGCCAGCAGCTTTTGGACGGGGGGGCTCAGGTACGAGCAGTACTTC.

This chain uses TRBV5-1 with TRBJ1-6, with D uncertain. The CDR3 totals 15 residues. V gave up 4 bases and J gave up 3 bases, with 11 bases separating them. Germline V gene lookup returns CDR1 SGHRS and CDR2 YFSETQ. CDR3 sequence (DNA): TGCGCCAGCAGCAGGAGGACTATCTATAATTCACCCCTCCACTTT. This translates into CASSRRTIYNSPLHF.

V gene TRBV5-1 combines with J gene TRBJ2-1, with no clear D. The CDR3 loop spans 16 amino acids. V was pared by 4 bases and J by 0 bases, with 14 bases between. CDR1 is SGHRS and CDR2 is YFSETQ in the germline V gene. For the CDR3, the DNA is TGCGCCAGCAGCCCCCCCAGTTTAAGCTCCTACAATGAGCAGTTCTTC. It translates to CASSPPSLSSYNEQFF.

The V and J genes are TRBV6-1 and TRBJ2-7; 7 bases map to TRBD2. The CDR3 loop spans 14 amino acids. Looked up from germline, CDR1 is MNHNS and CDR2 is SASEGT. J was trimmed by 0 bases and V by 4 bases; bases with no gene match: 3. The CDR3 DNA reads as TGTGCCAGCAGTGTGAGCGGGACCTCCTACGAGCAGTACTTC. Protein product: CASSVSGTSYEQYF.

The chain has TRBV4-1 and TRBJ1-3; maybe TRBD1 (6 bases). The CDR3 sequence is 17 residues long. The germline V and J ends were trimmed by 4 bases and 1 base, with 17 bases remaining between them. In germline, CDR1 is MGHRA, CDR2 YSYEKL. CDR3 amino acids: CASSPLRGAASGNTIYF. CDR3 nucleotide sequence: TGCGCCAGCAGCCCGTTGCGGGGGGCAGCTTCTGGAAACACCATATATTTT.

This chain uses TRBV2 with TRBJ2-5, with D possibly being TRBD2 (6 bases). The V end lost 5 bases, the J end lost 5 bases, and 12 bases lay between the germline ends. The CDR3 covers 13 residues. Germline-derived CDR1 and CDR2 are SNHLY and FYNNEI. CDR3 region: CASSRGEVETQYF. Here the CDR3 DNA reads TGTGCCAGCAGTAGAGGGGAGGTGGAGACCCAGTACTTC.

Remarks on this clone: One end of the junction varies from germline; a read error may be responsible. The sample holds other DNA sequences that translate to the same CDR3. The gene calls are TRBV7-6 and TRBJ2-1, with 9 bases aligning to TRBD2. The V gene's germline CDR1 is SGHVS and CDR2 FNYEAQ. The CDR3 spans 19 residues. The CDR3 sequence: CASSLEWLAGWAVVNEQFF. The CDR3 nucleotides read TGTGCCAGTAGCTTAGAGTGGCTAGCGGGATGGGCGGTTGTGAATGAGCAGTTCTTC.

The V and J genes are TRBV10-3 and TRBJ2-5; TRBD1 matches 10 bases. The CDR3 contains 18 residues. The germline V gene has CDR1 ENHRY and CDR2 SYGVKD. Trimming cost V 5 bases and J 4 bases; bases outside gene matches: 16. CDR3 DNA sequence: TGTGCCATCAGTCAAGATGCACCAGGACAGGGGGAAAGAGAGACCCAGTACTTC. It is translated as CAISQDAPGQGERETQYF.

V usage is TRBV6-5 and J usage is TRBJ2-3; a weak D match, TRBD2 (6 bases). The CDR3 runs to 15 residues. Trimming removed 8 bases from V and 6 bases from J, with 21 bases in between. CDR1 MNHEY and CDR2 SVGAGI come from the germline V gene. CDR3 sequence (DNA): TGTGCCAGCCGAAGCCTAGCTGGGGGGAGGGATACGCAGTATTTT. Residues: CASRSLAGGRDTQYF.

The J gene is TRBJ1-5, the V gene TRBV10-3, with 10 nucleotides matching TRBD1. With V trimmed by 4 bases and J by 4 bases, 4 bases remained unmatched. This CDR3 is built from 15 residues. Per germline, CDR1 ENHRY and CDR2 SYGVKD. CDR3 amino acids: CAISGPGQGNQPQHF. CDR3 nucleotides: TGTGCCATCAGTGGGCCGGGACAGGGGAATCAGCCCCAGCATTTT.

The V and J genes are TRBV10-3 and TRBJ1-1; 7 nucleotides agree with TRBD1. The J segment lost 7 bases and the V segment lost 3 bases, leaving 5 bases of the junction unmatched. The CDR3 has 13 amino acids. In germline, CDR1 is ENHRY, CDR2 SYGVKD. The CDR3 DNA is TGTGCCATCAGTGACATCCAGGGGGGTGAAGCTTTCTTT. Protein sequence: CAISDIQGGEAFF.

The chain carries TRBV29-1 and TRBJ2-4; D is unclear. Germline-derived CDR1 and CDR2 are SQVTM and ANQGSEA. The V end was cut by 6 bases, the J end by 5 bases, with 11 bases between. The CDR3 covers 12 residues. CDR3 protein: CSVAPAENIQYF. CDR3 in DNA: TGCAGCGTCGCCCCCGCGGAAAACATTCAGTACTTC.

V and J are TRBV27 and TRBJ2-2; D call uncertain. Trimming left V 6 bases short and J 6 bases short, with 11 bases between. CDR3 length equals 13 residues. Germline CDR1 is MNHEY and CDR2 is SMNVEV (reference sequence). The CDR3 region is CASSYLTSGELFF. In nucleotides, the CDR3 is TGTGCCAGCAGCTACCTCACCTCCGGGGAGCTGTTTTTT.

In this sample, this clone turned up once. The gene calls are TRBV28 and TRBJ2-7, with TRBD1 matching 10 bases. The CDR3 runs 18 residues. The germline V gene encodes CDR1 MDHEN and CDR2 SYDVKM. The V gene end was trimmed by 4 bases and the J gene end by 1 base; junction bases not matched to a gene: 13. The CDR3 loop reads CASSSPTGGDVSSYEQYF. Here the CDR3 DNA reads TGTGCCAGCAGTTCACCGACAGGGGGCGACGTGTCTTCCTACGAGCAGTACTTC. Complete variable domain (other parts from reference TRBV28 and TRBJ2-7): DVKVTQSSRYLVKRTGEKVFLECVQDMDHENMFWYRQDPGLGLRLIYFSYDVKMKEKGDIPEGYSVSREKKERFSLILESASTNQTSMYLCASSSPTGGDVSSYEQYFGPGTRLTVT.

The V call is TRBV14, the J call TRBJ2-1; 10 bases match TRBD2. The J segment lost 2 bases and the V segment lost 4 bases, leaving 11 bases of the junction unmatched. CDR1 SGHDN and CDR2 FVKESK come from the germline V gene. The CDR3 is 18 residues long. CDR3 protein: CASSPQGRGLATYNEQFF. For the CDR3, the DNA is TGTGCCAGCAGCCCCCAAGGGCGGGGACTAGCGACCTACAATGAGCAGTTCTTC. The full variable domain, with the rest looked up from reference TRBV14 and TRBJ2-1, is EAGVTQFPSHSVIEKGQTVTLRCDPISGHDNLYWYRRVMGKEIKFLLHFVKESKQDESGMPNNRFLAERTGGTYSTLKVQPAELEDSGVYFCASSPQGRGLATYNEQFFGPGTRLTVL.

V and J are TRBV7-9 and TRBJ2-7; 11 bases match TRBD1. CDR3 size: 16 residues. Trimming cost V 5 bases and J 3 bases; bases outside gene matches: 9. The germline gives CDR1 SEHNR, CDR2 FQNEAQ (reference sequence). In DNA form, the CDR3 reads TGTGCCAGCAGCATAGGGACAGGGGGTTGGGGCTACGAGCAGTACTTC. This gives the protein CASSIGTGGWGYEQYF.

This clone has a single count. This rearrangement joins TRBV21-1 to TRBJ2-2; the DNA was not compared with TRBD1, the D call given in the table. TRBV21-1 is listed as a pseudogene. This CDR3 is 16 amino acids long. CDR3 nucleotide sequence: TGTGCCAGCAGCCCCCGACAGGCCCGTGGCACCGGGGAGCTGTTTTTT. Encoded protein: CASSPRQARGTGELFF.